This TCR beta chain was recovered during a study of blood T cell repertoires in COVID-19. Study at large: T cells, B-cell-depleted T cells, or PBMCs supplied cDNA or gDNA.

The V gene end was trimmed by 3 bases and the J gene end by 3 bases; junction bases not matched to a gene: 3. In germline, CDR1 is SGHRS, CDR2 YFSETQ. CDR3 size: 14 residues. Per the original data handling: Estimated nucleated cell counts came from reference gene primer amplification. Libraries were prepared by immunoSEQ multiplex PCR; TCRdb keeps only in-frame clonotypes and omits some of them. V and J calls and clone size follow that table, whereas D and trimming were derived from the DNA. The sample lists under 130,000 clones, roughly 80% occurring once. This receptor was taken from an elderly woman with acute or convalescent COVID-19. Sequenced input: peripheral blood. The rearrangement joins TRBV5-1 to TRBJ2-3, with 8 bases lining up with TRBD1. The CDR3 loop is CASSWGQETDTQYF. The CDR3 region has the DNA TGCGCCAGCAGCTGGGGACAGGAGACAGATACGCAGTATTTT.